Following are 20 T cell receptor beta chains from one sample sequenced in a study of naive and memory T cell subsets. Study-level findings and limits: Possibly reflecting memory cells re-expressing CD45RA, a few larger clonotypes occurred in naive repertoires, especially CD8.

Both TRBC1 and TRBC2 were covered by a beta constant-region primer of two equimolar oligonucleotides. Ligated cDNA was amplified by four rounds of PCR with nested alpha and beta constant-region primers and SP2. TCRdb reanalysed the UMI-ligation and nested PCR reads using MiXCR and keeps one entry per CDR3 protein. The sample has about 150,000 distinct CDR3 sequences, about 23% seen once. These TCRs' antigens remain unknown. Sequences were obtained from naive CD4+ T cells from blood. The receptors here all came from a human donor in good health.

The chain uses TRBV7-9 and TRBJ2-7; possible D gene TRBD1, 6 bases. Germline loops: CDR1 SEHNR, CDR2 FQNEAQ (reference sequence). CDR3 length: 14 amino acids. Trimming left V 5 bases short and J 0 bases short, with 11 bases between. The CDR3 loop is CASSLNRVSYEQYF. The CDR3 DNA follows: TGTGCCAGCAGCCTCAACAGGGTCTCCTACGAGCAGTACTTC.

This clonotype was recorded a few times. This chain links TRBV29-1 with TRBJ1-1; 11 bases are a match to TRBD1. The CDR3 has 15 amino acids. Trimming cost V 6 bases and J 5 bases; bases outside gene matches: 11. In germline, CDR1 is SQVTM, CDR2 ANQGSEA. This chain's CDR3 is CSVGTGGVRTTEAFF. CDR3 nucleotides: TGCAGCGTCGGGACAGGGGGTGTCCGAACAACTGAAGCTTTCTTT.

This clonotype was seen a few times. The chain recombines TRBV2 with TRBJ2-4, with 7 bases lining up with TRBD2. Germline V gene lookup returns CDR1 SNHLY and CDR2 FYNNEI. The CDR3 has 15 residues. The V segment lost 2 bases and the J segment 0 bases; nucleotides outside the gene matches: 1. The CDR3 loop reads CASSELAVAKNIQYF. CDR3 nucleotide sequence: TGTGCCAGCAGTGAACTAGCGGTAGCCAAAAACATTCAGTACTTC. The full variable domain, with the rest looked up from reference TRBV2 and TRBJ2-4, is EPEVTQTPSHQVTQMGQEVILRCVPISNHLYFYWYRQILGQKVEFLVSFYNNEISEKSEIFDDQFSVERPDGSNFTLKIRSTKLEDSAMYFCASSELAVAKNIQYFGAGTRLSVL.

The chain couples TRBV29-1 to TRBJ1-5; D unresolved. Germline V gene lookup returns CDR1 SQVTM and CDR2 ANQGSEA. CDR3 length: 13 residues. The V end was cut by 3 bases, the J end by 7 bases, with 13 bases between. CDR3 in amino acids: CSVEAVRGQPQHF. In DNA form, the CDR3 reads TGCAGCGTTGAGGCGGTCCGGGGACAGCCCCAGCATTTT.

The chain is built from TRBV14 and TRBJ2-7, with a possible D match to TRBD1 (5 bases). The CDR3 totals 15 residues. V was trimmed by 4 bases and J by 1 base, leaving 14 bases between them. Germline CDR1 reads SGHDN; CDR2 reads FVKESK. CDR3 in amino acids: CASSRAQGTSYEQYF. The CDR3 region has the DNA TGTGCCAGCAGCCGCGCCCAGGGAACATCCTACGAGCAGTACTTC.

A few counts support this clonotype. J is TRBJ1-6 and V is TRBV28; no clear D. Germline assignment: CDR1 MDHEN and CDR2 SYDVKM. CDR3 size: 14 residues. The V end lost 3 bases, the J end lost 9 bases, and 12 bases lay between the germline ends. The CDR3, as DNA: TGTGCCAGCAGTTTTCCCCCAAAGAGTTCACCCCTCCACTTT. Its translation is CASSFPPKSSPLHF.

The sample holds one count of this clonotype. The chain couples TRBV14 to TRBJ2-6; perhaps D is TRBD1 or TRBD2 (7 bases each). CDR1 and CDR2 (germline): SGHDN, FVKESK. V gave up 1 base and J gave up 2 bases, with 18 bases separating them. The CDR3 spans 19 residues. The chain's CDR3 is CASSQAWGGGAPGANVLTF. The CDR3 coding sequence is TGTGCCAGCAGCCAAGCCTGGGGAGGGGGCGCGCCTGGGGCCAACGTCCTGACTTTC.

This clonotype was found many times. The rearrangement links TRBV6-1 to TRBJ2-2, with D maybe TRBD1 (6 bases). With 8 bases removed from V and 5 bases from J, the gap between germline ends came to 12 bases. Germline CDR1 and CDR2: MNHNS and SASEGT. This CDR3 comprises 13 residues. In DNA form, the CDR3 reads TGTGCCAGCGCCACAGGGTGGACCGGGGAGCTGTTTTTT. Its protein product is CASATGWTGELFF.

This chain joins TRBV6-2 or TRBV6-3 and TRBJ2-5; 8 bases line up with TRBD1. This CDR3 comprises 14 residues. Germline V lookup: CDR1 MNHEY, CDR2 SVGEGT. Trimming took 5 bases from V and 5 from J; bases not matched to a gene: 7. The CDR3 bases are TGTGCCAGCAGTCAGCAGGGGGCGGGTGAGACCCAGTACTTC. Protein sequence: CASSQQGAGETQYF.

This clonotype was detected a few times. V and J are TRBV6-6 and TRBJ2-3, with 9 bases matching TRBD2. Per germline, CDR1 MNHNY and CDR2 SVGAGI (reference sequence). The CDR3 is 15 amino acids. Trimming cost V 3 bases and J 4 bases; bases outside gene matches: 5. This chain's CDR3 is CASSYPSGTADTQYF. CDR3 coding DNA: TGTGCCAGCAGTTATCCTAGCGGGACCGCAGATACGCAGTATTTT.

This clonotype showed up just a few times. This chain joins TRBV5-6 and TRBJ1-1, with a weak D call TRBD1 (5 bases). With 2 bases removed from V and 5 bases from J, the gap between germline ends came to 19 bases. Looked up from germline, CDR1 is SGHDT and CDR2 is YYEEEE. CDR3 length: 16 amino acids. The CDR3 loop reads CASSLLTGLGVTEAFF. The CDR3 region has the DNA TGTGCCAGCAGCTTACTTACGGGCCTGGGGGTAACTGAAGCTTTCTTT. Looking up the rest from reference TRBV5-6 and TRBJ1-1 gives the full variable domain: DAGVTQSPTHLIKTRGQQVTLRCSPKSGHDTVSWYQQALGQGPQFIFQYYEEEERQRGNFPDRFSGHQFPNYSSELNVNALLLGDSALYLCASSLLTGLGVTEAFFGQGTRLTVV.

This clonotype has at least ten counts. The chain links TRBV19 to TRBJ2-1; D gene ambiguous. Trimming stripped 8 bases from V and 5 bases from J, with 10 bases between. The CDR3 extends over 12 amino acids. Germline assignment: CDR1 LNHDA and CDR2 SQIVND (reference sequence). The chain's CDR3 is CASGLWNNEQFF. In DNA form, the CDR3 reads TGTGCCAGTGGCCTTTGGAACAATGAGCAGTTCTTC. Complete variable domain (other parts from reference TRBV19 and TRBJ2-1): DGGITQSPKYLFRKEGQNVTLSCEQNLNHDAMYWYRQDPGQGLRLIYYSQIVNDFQKGDIAEGYSVSREKKESFPLTVTSAQKNPTAFYLCASGLWNNEQFFGPGTRLTVL.

The chain uses TRBV24-1 and TRBJ1-5, with D perhaps TRBD1 (5 bases). The CDR3 length is 15 residues. V dropped 4 bases and J dropped 0 bases, with 9 bases sitting between them. CDR1 and CDR2 (germline): KGHDR, SFDVKD. The CDR3 reads CATSEGTYSNQPQHF. The DNA for the CDR3 is TGTGCCACCAGTGAGGGGACGTATAGCAATCAGCCCCAGCATTTT.

There are a few counts of this clonotype. The chain carries TRBV27 and TRBJ2-1; D possibly uses TRBD1 or TRBD2 (5 bases each). This CDR3 is built from 11 residues. The V end lost 8 bases, the J end lost 10 bases, and 12 bases lay between the germline ends. Germline values: CDR1 MNHEY, CDR2 SMNVEV (reference sequence). CDR3 sequence: CASGSSGEQFF. The CDR3 coding sequence is TGTGCCAGCGGGAGTTCAGGGGAGCAGTTCTTC.

This sequence joins TRBV6-6 and TRBJ2-1, with TRBD2 identical over 9 bases. Trimming removed 2 bases from V and 9 bases from J; junction bases left unmatched: 5. Germline V CDR1 and CDR2: MNHNY, SVGAGI (reference sequence). This CDR3 comprises 14 residues. CDR3 nucleotides: TGTGCCAGCAGTTACGGCGGGAGGGTCGTTGAGCAGTTCTTC. It is translated as CASSYGGRVVEQFF.

This chain links TRBV7-9 with TRBJ2-1; TRBD1 aligns across 9 bases. This CDR3 contains 14 residues. J lost 8 bases, V lost 7 bases, and 9 bases had no gene match. Germline loops: CDR1 SEHNR, CDR2 FQNEAQ (reference sequence). CDR3 loop: CASTFPGTGYEQFF. The CDR3 bases are TGTGCCAGCACCTTCCCCGGGACAGGGTATGAGCAGTTCTTC.

The chain links TRBV6-5 to TRBJ2-2; D ambiguous. The CDR3 has 13 amino acids. The germline CDR1 and CDR2 sequences are MNHEY and SVGAGI. The V end was cut by 6 bases, the J end by 4 bases, with 9 bases between. In DNA, the CDR3 is TGTGCCAGCAGCCCAACAGCCACCGGGGAGCTGTTTTTT. It codes for CASSPTATGELFF.

The V and J genes are TRBV3-1 and TRBJ1-1; possibly TRBD1 for D (5 bases). Deletions cut 5 bases from V and 5 bases from J, with 12 bases between. Germline V gene data show CDR1 as LGHDT and CDR2 as YNNKEL (reference sequence). The CDR3 sequence is 13 residues long. Here the CDR3 reads CASSSTRGTEAFF. DNA for the CDR3: TGTGCCAGCAGCTCGACAAGGGGAACTGAAGCTTTCTTT.

Only a few counts were recorded for this clonotype. This chain links TRBV29-1 with TRBJ2-7; maybe TRBD2 (5 bases). Trimming took off 1 base at V and 1 base at J, with 14 bases between the two ends. The CDR3 loop spans 15 amino acids. Looked up from germline, CDR1 is SQVTM and CDR2 is ANQGSEA. Here the CDR3 reads CSVEADSQGSYEQYF. For the CDR3, the DNA is TGCAGCGTTGAAGCGGACTCCCAAGGGTCCTACGAGCAGTACTTC.

The V call is TRBV12-3 or TRBV12-4, the J call TRBJ2-5; no reliable D call. The CDR3 runs to 13 residues. V dropped 3 bases and J dropped 6 bases, with 11 bases sitting between them. Written as DNA, the CDR3 is TGTGCCAGCAGTTTTTGGCAGCCTCAGACCCAGTACTTC. This codes for CASSFWQPQTQYF.